A selection of T cell receptor beta chains follows, all from one sample in a study of human T cells and chemical hapten exposure. TCRdb re-called the RACE reads with MiXCR, one entry per CDR3 protein. The sample has about 84,000 distinct CDR3 sequences, around 9.3% seen once. Sequencing was performed on whole blood, taken in connection with sensitization to the hapten diphenylcyclopropenone (DPC). These receptor sequences come from a woman between 50 and 59 years old with alopecia areata. Some clones in this sample may be carry-over from other donors' samples. Both conserved end residues are part of each CDR3. D genes are given only for firm matches. Rows may omit the clone size; those that give it use once, few, many or a size class.

J gene,clone size,V gene,D gene,CDR3 DNA,CDR3 protein
TRBJ2-1,-,TRBV20-1,TRBD2,TGCAGTGCTAGCGCCATAGCGGGAGCCTACAATGAGCAGTTCTTC,CSASAIAGAYNEQFF
TRBJ1-1,many,TRBV11-2,-,TGTGCCAGCAGCCGTTCGACGGGCTTCACTGAAGCTTTCTTT,CASSRSTGFTEAFF
TRBJ1-2,many,TRBV5-1,-,TGCGCCAGCAGCATGATCGGGGACAACATAGATGGCTACACCTTC,CASSMIGDNIDGYTF
TRBJ2-5,few,TRBV28,TRBD1,TGTGCCAGCAGCGCAGGGGGATCGGAGACCCAGTACTTC,CASSAGGSETQYF
TRBJ1-2,many,TRBV12-3/TRBV12-4,-,TGTGCCAGCAGGAAGCTCCGTATGGGTGGCTACACCTTC,CASRKLRMGGYTF
TRBJ1-1,few,TRBV18,TRBD1,TGTGCCAGCTCACCACTACGACAGGGTTTGAACACTGAAGCTTTCTTT,CASSPLRQGLNTEAFF
TRBJ2-7,-,TRBV7-8,TRBD1,TGTGCCAGCAGCCCCCTCGGGACAGGGGGGATCGAGCAGTACTTC,CASSPLGTGGIEQYF
TRBJ1-6,-,TRBV12-3/TRBV12-4,TRBD1,TGTGCCAGCAGTTCGACAGGGGTGGGGATTTCACCCCTCCACTTT,CASSSTGVGISPLHF
TRBJ1-4,few,TRBV25-1,-,TGTGCCAGCAGGGGTTCCGGGGGCTTCTATGAAAAACTGTTTTTT,CASRGSGGFYEKLFF
TRBJ2-3,many,TRBV30,TRBD2,TGTGCCTGGGTAGCGGGAGGCACAGATACGCAGTATTTT,CAWVAGGTDTQYF
TRBJ1-2,many,TRBV28,-,TGTGCCACACTTCTCTCCGGGGCCCTCAAGGTCTACACCTTC,CATLLSGALKVYTF
TRBJ1-1,many,TRBV6-5,TRBD1,TGTGCCAGCAGGGATAACAGGGGTACGACTGAAGCTTTCTTT,CASRDNRGTTEAFF
TRBJ2-7,few,TRBV15,-,TGTGCCACCAGCAGAGATCGTTTCGGCGAGCAGTACTTC,CATSRDRFGEQYF
TRBJ2-3,once,TRBV9,TRBD2,TGTGCCAGCAGCACGAATAGCGGGGATACGCAGTATTTT,CASSTNSGDTQYF
TRBJ1-1,few,TRBV12-3/TRBV12-4,-,TGTGCCAGCAGTTACCCAGCGGGGGTGAACACTGAAGCTTTCTTT,CASSYPAGVNTEAFF
TRBJ2-7,many,TRBV27,TRBD1,TGTGCCAGCAGTTCTGGTCACGGACAGGGAGACAAGCAGTACTTC,CASSSGHGQGDKQYF
TRBJ1-1,-,TRBV5-1,TRBD1,TGCGCCAGCAGCACCGACAGGGGGCTTCCGAACACTGAAGCTTTCTTT,CASSTDRGLPNTEAFF
TRBJ2-1,-,TRBV20-1,-,TGCAGTGCTAGAGATAGGAGCCAGAGCTCCTACAATGAGCAGTTCTTC,CSARDRSQSSYNEQFF
TRBJ1-3,few,TRBV7-9,-,TGTGCCAGCAGCTTAAACTTGCGGGACACCATATATTTT,CASSLNLRDTIYF
TRBJ1-6,many,TRBV29-1,-,TGCAGCGTTCGTGACAGCTATAATTCACCCCTCCACTTT,CSVRDSYNSPLHF
TRBJ2-1,many,TRBV4-1,-,TGCGCCAGCAGCCAACAGGGTTGGTACAATGAGCAGTTCTTC,CASSQQGWYNEQFF
TRBJ2-7,-,TRBV6-5,-,TGTGCCAGCAGTTACACCTCCGGACCATACGAGCAGTACTTC,CASSYTSGPYEQYF
TRBJ1-4,many,TRBV15,-,TGTGCCACCAGCAGAGTCGGGGGGATCACTAATGAAAAACTGTTTTTT,CATSRVGGITNEKLFF
TRBJ1-1,-,TRBV18,TRBD1,TGTGCCAGCTCAAGGACAGGGGACACTGAAGCTTTCTTT,CASSRTGDTEAFF
TRBJ2-1,medium-sized,TRBV9,-,TGTGCCAGCAGCGTCGGGACCCACCCAAGCTCCTACAATGAGCAGTTCTTC,CASSVGTHPSSYNEQFF
TRBJ2-5,many,TRBV20-1,-,TGCAGTGCTAGCGGGAGCGATCTTGAGACCCAGTACTTC,CSASGSDLETQYF
TRBJ2-7,many,TRBV6-5,TRBD1,TGTGCCAGCAGTTTGACAGGGAAGGGAAGCGAGCAGTACTTC,CASSLTGKGSEQYF
TRBJ2-7,-,TRBV12-3/TRBV12-4,-,TGTGCCAGCAGTTTACCCCCCATATGGACGGAGGCCGACGAGCAGTACTTC,CASSLPPIWTEADEQYF
TRBJ1-1,-,TRBV6-1,-,TGTGCCAGCAGTGAAGAAGGTCGGGGGCGGACTGAAGCTTTCTTT,CASSEEGRGRTEAFF
TRBJ1-4,many,TRBV4-1,TRBD1,TGCGCCAGCAGCCAGGGGACAGGGGGCGCATATGAAAAACTGTTTTTT,CASSQGTGGAYEKLFF
TRBJ2-3,few,TRBV9,TRBD1,TGTGCCAGCAGCAAAGACAGGGGGAACACAGATACGCAGTATTTT,CASSKDRGNTDTQYF
TRBJ2-1,many,TRBV5-4,TRBD1,TGTGCCAGCAGCACAAAACGACAGGGCTCCTACAATGAGCAGTTCTTC,CASSTKRQGSYNEQFF
TRBJ2-7,many,TRBV7-7,-,TGTGCCAGCAGCCACCGAGGTCCGAGACTGGAGATCTACGAGCAGTACTTC,CASSHRGPRLEIYEQYF
TRBJ2-1,medium-sized,TRBV2,TRBD2,TGTGCCAGCAGTTGGAGCGGGAAGGGTGAGCAGTTCTTC,CASSWSGKGEQFF
TRBJ2-1,few,TRBV7-8,TRBD2,TGTGCCAGCAGTCCCCAAATAGCGGGAGGGTACTACAATGAGCAGTTCTTC,CASSPQIAGGYYNEQFF
TRBJ2-3,few,TRBV14,-,TGTGCCAGCAGCCAAGAGGTTCTGGGAACGCAGTATTTT,CASSQEVLGTQYF
TRBJ1-1,many,TRBV3-1,-,TGTGCCAGCAGCCAGGCGGAAAGAACTGAAGCTTTCTTT,CASSQAERTEAFF
TRBJ2-1,few,TRBV20-1,-,TGCAGTGCGAGACTAGAAAGCTCCTACAATGAGCAGTTCTTC,CSARLESSYNEQFF
TRBJ1-1,-,TRBV5-1,-,TGCGCCAGCAGCTTGGGTCCAGAGAACACTGAAGCTTTCTTT,CASSLGPENTEAFF
TRBJ2-4,many,TRBV7-2,-,TGTGCCAGCAGCTTAGCGCGGGGTACCAAAAACATTCAGTACTTC,CASSLARGTKNIQYF
TRBJ2-5,many,TRBV27,-,TGTGCCAGCAGTTTCGGTCTTTTCGAGACCCAGTACTTC,CASSFGLFETQYF
TRBJ2-7,few,TRBV21-1,-,TGTGCCAGCAGCAAAGCGCCCCAAGGGCCGTCCCAGGACGAGCAGTACTTC,CASSKAPQGPSQDEQYF
TRBJ1-3,-,TRBV3-1,-,TGTGCCAGGAGCCAAGGACACTCTGGAAACACCATATATTTT,CARSQGHSGNTIYF
TRBJ1-4,many,TRBV18,TRBD1,TGTGCCAGCTCCTCTCGCCCGGGACAGATTAATGAAAAACTGTTTTTT,CASSSRPGQINEKLFF
TRBJ1-5,-,TRBV6-4,-,TGTGCCAGCAGTGGAGAATTGGGACAGCCCCAGCATTTT,CASSGELGQPQHF
TRBJ2-3,few,TRBV7-9,TRBD2,TGTGCCAGCAGCCGCTACTCGGGACTAGCGGGCCGCACAGATACGCAGTATTTT,CASSRYSGLAGRTDTQYF